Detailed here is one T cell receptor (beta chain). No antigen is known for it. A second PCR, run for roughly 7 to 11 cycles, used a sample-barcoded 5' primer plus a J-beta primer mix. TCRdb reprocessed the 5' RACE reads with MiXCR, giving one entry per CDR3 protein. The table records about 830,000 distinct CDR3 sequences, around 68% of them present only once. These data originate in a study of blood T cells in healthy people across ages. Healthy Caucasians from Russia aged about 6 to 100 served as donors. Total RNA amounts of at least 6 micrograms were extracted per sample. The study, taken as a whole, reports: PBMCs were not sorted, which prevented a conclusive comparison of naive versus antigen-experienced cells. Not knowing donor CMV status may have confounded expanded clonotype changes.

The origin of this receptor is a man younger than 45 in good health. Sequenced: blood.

Here the CDR3 reads CASSWEHRESYEQYF. The CDR3 DNA follows: TGCGCCAGCAGTTGGGAACACAGGGAATCCTACGAGCAGTACTTC. The chain employs TRBV4-3 and TRBJ2-7; perhaps TRBD1 as D (6 bases). CDR1 LGHNA and CDR2 YSLEER come from the germline V gene. V lost 6 bases, J lost 1 base, and 16 bases lay in between. This CDR3 has 15 amino acids.